This T cell receptor (beta chain) was recorded in a study of blood T cells in healthy people across ages. The V gene lost 6 bases and the J gene lost 7 bases, with 19 bases spanning the gap. CDR1 MNHNY and CDR2 SVGAGI come from the germline V gene (reference sequence). The CDR3 runs 15 residues. Total RNA was isolated from each sample in quantities of at least 5.5 micrograms. Using a J-beta primer mix together with a sample-barcoded 5' primer, a second PCR was run for roughly 6 to 11 cycles. From the 5' RACE reads, TCRdb called clonotypes with MiXCR, one entry per CDR3 protein. The sample has about a million distinct CDR3 sequences; just over 50% are singletons. Notes on the study in general: It was the long-lived donors that had more naive CD4+ cells and higher diversity than aged donors. The study could not conclusively compare naive and antigen-experienced cells, given its unsorted PBMCs.

As for this clonotype: Its antigen is not known.

Sequencing was carried out using blood. The rearrangement links TRBV6-6 to TRBJ2-1; D possibly corresponds to TRBD2 (5 bases). This TCR derives from a woman in her fifties or sixties in good health. CDR3 coding DNA: TGTGCCAGCAGAGAGCTAGCTTGGCCACATAATGAGCAGTTCTTC. Protein: CASRELAWPHNEQFF.